These T cell receptor beta chains were read from a single sample in a study of blood T cell repertoires in COVID-19. Using immunoSEQ multiplex PCR, the repertoire was profiled, and TCRdb retains in-frame clones only, with some absent. The sample lists 190,000 or so clones, 86% occurring once. Source material: peripheral blood. All receptors derive from a woman aged 70 to 79 with acute or convalescent COVID-19. The CDR3 runs from the conserved cysteine through the conserved F or W. The order of the fields is J gene, V gene, CDR3 protein.

>TRBJ1-1|TRBV20-1
CSANRDTEAFF
>TRBJ1-2|TRBV5-4
CASSLDRARSYTF
>TRBJ2-3|TRBV6-5
CASGWGRTDTQYF
>TRBJ1-2|TRBV2
CARQRQGNTGYTF
>TRBJ2-6|TRBV5-6
CASSLFTLTGANVLTF
>TRBJ2-3|TRBV28
CASRGQGFMHTQYF
>TRBJ2-7|TRBV3-1/TRBV3-2
CASSQRSSGEQYF
>TRBJ1-6|TRBV5-5
CASSLEPGGSPLHF
>TRBJ1-2|TRBV12-3/TRBV12-4
CASGASRSGGYTF
>TRBJ2-1|TRBV19
CASSISSMRVNQGGEQFF
>TRBJ2-5|TRBV18
CASSSSQETQYF
>TRBJ2-7|TRBV6-5
CASRTDPAASYEQYF
>TRBJ1-3|TRBV2
CASGDGGFSGNTIYF
>TRBJ2-3|TRBV11-2
CASAQRGGGTDTQYF
>TRBJ1-2|TRBV5-6
CASSLSANYGYTF
>TRBJ1-1|TRBV6-2/TRBV6-3
CASSQEANTEAFF
>TRBJ1-5|TRBV6-2/TRBV6-3
CASSRGGPGGPQHF
>TRBJ2-6|TRBV5-1
CASSLGREAGTGANVLTF
>TRBJ2-7|TRBV12-5
CASGLVLGKTLGEQYF
>TRBJ2-3|TRBV10-3
CAISDRGVADTQYF
>TRBJ2-1|TRBV3-1/TRBV3-2
CASSQWSSYNEQFF
>TRBJ2-3|TRBV7-6
CASSLGLAGGTDTQYF